This T cell receptor (beta chain) stems from a study of T-cell reconstitution after alpha-beta-depleted transplantation in children. This clonotype turned up a few times. Germline V gives CDR1 SGHAT, CDR2 FQNNGV. Deletions cut 0 bases from V and 6 bases from J, with 14 bases between. CDR3 length: 16 amino acids. The authors prepared the TCRbeta library with unique molecular identifiers. TCRdb independently ran MiXCR on the PCR reads; one entry per CDR3 protein. The data hold hundreds of thousands of distinct CDR3 sequences, with 13% observed a single time. The source is a male patient under 18 who had a stem cell transplant for acute myeloid leukemia, so the T cells may come from the graft donor. This specimen was PBMCs, mostly from graft donor cells, taken 360 days after TCRalphabeta/CD19-depleted stem cell transplant. The rearrangement uses TRBV11-2 and TRBJ2-2; the D gene is possibly TRBD2 (6 bases). For the CDR3, the DNA is TGTGCCAGCAGCTTAGATCTTGGACTAATCGCCGGGGAGCTGTTTTTT. Residues: CASSLDLGLIAGELFF.